Included here is one T cell receptor (beta chain) sequence, with context. This clonotype has more than one count but fewer than ten. Its antigen remains unidentified. Within one base of it there is no much larger clone, and no base qualities were kept. This record comes from a study of response to subunit inactivated influenza vaccine (dated by TCRdb to between 2017 and 2018). Notes on the research overall: The study used deep quantitative T cell receptor repertoire profiling to track responses to a trivalent subunit inactivated influenza vaccine.

The germline V gene provides CDR1 ENHRY and CDR2 SYGVKD. Trimming takes 4 bases from V and 2 bases from J, and the germline ends sit 14 bases apart. Taken from cysteine to phenylalanine, the CDR3 has 15 residues. CDR3 DNA only is kept here, 45 bases in frame from base 1. What the authors observed across the whole study: The authors suggested that each seasonal influenza vaccination may recruit only a limited number of new T cells.

Libraries came from RT-PCR. The sequencing machine was an Illumina HiSeq 2500. In-frame beta chains were kept once TCRdb had trimmed the public reads at Q25 with fastp and called clones with MiXCR. When rows share a CDR3 protein, they turn into one entry using the most common DNA and genes. Across this sample there are approximately 730,000 distinct CDR3 sequences, with approximately 13% seen only once. The ten most abundant clones make up 6% to 8% of the sample. This specimen was PBMCs from blood, taken roughly 2 weeks before vaccination. The TCR sequence derives from a man aged 45-60 years who received an inactivated influenza vaccine. Donor details come from another sample of the same person, matched by shared clones. The V and J segments used are TRBV10-3 and TRBJ2-5, with no confident D gene call. Here the CDR3 is given as CAISAGTQEQETQYF. The sequenced DNA: TGTGCCATCAGTGCGGGCACCCAAGAACAAGAGACCCAGTACTTC.